This TCR beta chain was identified in a study of T cells after yellow fever vaccination. In the study overall: Fractions of low cell number were prepared using SMART-Seq v4 Ultra Low Input.

Trimming at V came to 9 bases and at J to 6 bases, leaving 5 bases not matched to a gene. CDR1 is LNHDA and CDR2 is SQIVND in the germline V gene (reference sequence). The CDR3 loop spans 12 amino acids. Findings and limits, study-wide: Peaking faster, on day 5 versus 15, the secondary response was nonetheless weaker. Post-booster samples contained most primary-vaccination clones (approximately 95% CD4, about 90% CD8).

In this sample, this clonotype turned up a few times. The antigen remains undetermined. Each CDR3 protein is one row after TCRdb ran MiXCR on the 5' RACE reads. The sample shows just under 600,000 distinct CDR3 sequences, about 13% of them seen only once. This rearrangement joins TRBV19 to TRBJ1-5; 7 positions match TRBD1. This TCR came from a man younger than 40 who received the YFV17D yellow fever vaccine. Sequencing used PBMCs, obtained on the day of the yellow fever booster vaccination. CDR3 region: CASRPGGQPQHF. The CDR3 nucleotides read TGTGCCAGCCGACCAGGGGGTCAGCCCCAGCATTTT.